This passage covers 2 T cell receptor beta chains from one sample sequenced in a study of T cell clonality in common variable immunodeficiency. The repertoire was sequenced with immunoSEQ multiplex PCR; TCRdb's copy has only in-frame clones and lacks some. There are 40,000 to 45,000 clones in the sample, none observed a single time. Sequences were obtained from peripheral blood mononuclear cells. These receptors were taken from a person aged 18 to 70 in good health.

This clone was observed at least ten times. The read terminates 3 residues ahead of where the CDR3 ends, so the germline J gene completes it. The V and J genes are TRBV7-7 and TRBJ2-3, with 7 bases lining up with TRBD2. CDR1 is SSHAT and CDR2 is FNYEAQ in the germline V gene (reference sequence). V lost 5 bases, J lost 3 bases, and 8 bases stayed unmatched. The CDR3 is 15 amino acids. Partial CDR3 DNA: TGTGCCAGCAGCCCCTCGGGGGGTTTTACAGATACG. It is translated as CASSPSGGFTDT. The whole CDR3 protein is CASSPSGGFTDTQYF.

This clone was recorded at least ten times. The observed sequence ends 3 residues before the CDR3 terminus, with the missing tail filled in from the germline J gene. The J gene is TRBJ2-3, the V gene TRBV24-1, with 10 bases aligning to TRBD1. The CDR3 runs 14 residues. Germline V gene data show CDR1 as KGHDR and CDR2 as SFDVKD. The CDR3 bases that were read are TGTGCCACCAGTGACCGGGACAGGGGACGAACG. Translated, it gives CATSDRDRGRT. The entire CDR3 protein reads CATSDRDRGRTQYF.